The T cell receptor beta chain described here comes from a study of blood T cells in healthy people across ages. In its sample, this clonotype was seen many times. For the second PCR, which ran for about 7 to 11 cycles, a sample-barcoded 5' primer and a J-beta primer mix were used. TCRdb used MiXCR to reprocess the 5' RACE reads, holding one entry per CDR3 protein. The data hold some 730,000 distinct CDR3 sequences, with about 20% observed a single time. Germline V gene sequence: CDR1 MNHEY, CDR2 SVGEGT. V lost 2 bases to trimming and J lost 2 bases, with 13 bases between them. The CDR3 is 16 amino acids.

The chain combines TRBV6-2 or TRBV6-3 with TRBJ1-5, with no clear D. The receptor was isolated from a man aged 65-85 years in good health. The material sequenced was blood. DNA for the CDR3: TGTGCCAGCAGTTACCCCCTTCGTCGCGGCAATCAGCCCCAGCATTTT. It is translated as CASSYPLRRGNQPQHF.